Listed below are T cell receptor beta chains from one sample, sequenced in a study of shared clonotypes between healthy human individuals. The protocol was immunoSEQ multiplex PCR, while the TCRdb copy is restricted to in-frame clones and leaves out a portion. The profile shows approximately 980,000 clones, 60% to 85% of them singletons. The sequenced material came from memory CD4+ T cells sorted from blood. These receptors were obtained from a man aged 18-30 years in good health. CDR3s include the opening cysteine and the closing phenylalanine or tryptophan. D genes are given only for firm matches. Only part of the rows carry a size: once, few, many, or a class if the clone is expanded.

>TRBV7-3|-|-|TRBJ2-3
TGTGCCAGCAATTTCGGGACAAGAGATACGCAGTATTTT
CASNFGTRDTQYF
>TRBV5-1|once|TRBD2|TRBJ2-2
TGCGCCAGCAGCTTCGGGCGGACTAGCGGGAGTGGTGCCACCGGGGAGCTGTTTTTT
CASSFGRTSGSGATGELFF
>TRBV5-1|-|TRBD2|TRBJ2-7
TGCGCCAGCAGCTCTGGGACTAGCTACGAGCAGTACTTC
CASSSGTSYEQYF
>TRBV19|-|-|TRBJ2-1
TGTGCCAGTTACAGTTACAATGAGCAGTTCTTC
CASYSYNEQFF
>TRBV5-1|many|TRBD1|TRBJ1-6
TGCGCCAGCAGCCGGACAGGGGCTAATTCACCCCTCCACTTT
CASSRTGANSPLHF
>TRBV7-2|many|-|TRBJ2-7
TGTGCCAGCAGCTTAGCGCGTCAGGGGGAGCAGTACTTC
CASSLARQGEQYF
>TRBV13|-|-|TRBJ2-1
TGTGCCAGCAGCTTAAACAGGGAGGGTGAGCAGTTCTTC
CASSLNREGEQFF
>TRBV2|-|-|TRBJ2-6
TGTGCCAGCAGATACAGTCAAGGGGCCAACGTCCTGACTTTC
CASRYSQGANVLTF
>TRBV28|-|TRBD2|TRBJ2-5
TGTGCCAGCGGGACTAGCGGAAACATCGCGGAGACCCAGTACTTC
CASGTSGNIAETQYF
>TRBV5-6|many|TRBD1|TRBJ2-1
TGTGCCAGCAGCTTGGCCAGGGGGCGTTTTAGTGAGCAGTTCTTC
CASSLARGRFSEQFF
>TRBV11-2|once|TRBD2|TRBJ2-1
TGTGCCAGCAGCTCGGAGCGGGCGGGAGGGCCCTACAATGAGCAGTTCTTC
CASSSERAGGPYNEQFF
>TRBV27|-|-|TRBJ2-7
TGTGCCAGCACCCCGCTCGGGGGTACGGAGGAGCAGTACTTC
CASTPLGGTEEQYF
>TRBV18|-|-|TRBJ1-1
TGTGCCAGCTCGACTCAAAAGAACACTGAAGCTTTCTTT
CASSTQKNTEAFF
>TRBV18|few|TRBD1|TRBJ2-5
TGTGCCAGCTCACGGGGACAGAAAGAGACCCAGTACTTC
CASSRGQKETQYF